This T cell receptor beta chain was captured in a study of blood T cell repertoires in COVID-19. Study-wide background: PBMCs, B-cell-depleted T cells, or T cells were the source of the cDNA or gDNA that made up the material.

From germline, CDR1 is DFQATT and CDR2 SNEGSKA (reference sequence). V was clipped by 3 bases and J by 7 bases; unmatched bases: 13. The CDR3 is 15 residues long. Data came from immunoSEQ multiplex PCR; TCRdb stores just in-frame clones and leaves some out. The sample has under 300,000 clones; around nine tenths are singletons. This chain connects TRBV20-1 to TRBJ1-2; 8 positions match TRBD1. Material: PBMCs or T cells enriched from blood (not recorded which). This TCR was sampled from a young woman who had recovered from COVID-19. CDR3 region: CSASAGTGFGRGYTF. Here the CDR3 DNA reads TGCAGTGCTAGTGCCGGGACAGGCTTCGGTCGTGGCTACACCTTC.